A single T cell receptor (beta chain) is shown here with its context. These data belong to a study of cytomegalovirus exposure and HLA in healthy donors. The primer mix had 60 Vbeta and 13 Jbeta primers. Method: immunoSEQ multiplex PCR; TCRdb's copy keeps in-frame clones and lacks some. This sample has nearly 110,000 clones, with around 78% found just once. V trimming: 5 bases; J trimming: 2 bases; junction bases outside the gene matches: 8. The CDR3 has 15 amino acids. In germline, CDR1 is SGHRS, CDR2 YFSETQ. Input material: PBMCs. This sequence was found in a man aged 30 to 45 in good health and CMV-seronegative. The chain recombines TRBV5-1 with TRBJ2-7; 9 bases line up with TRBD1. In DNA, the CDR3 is TGCGCCAGCAGGGTTTATGGGGACAGGGCCTACGAGCAGTACTTC. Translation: CASRVYGDRAYEQYF.